A selection of T cell receptor beta chains follows, all from one sample in a study of Ad26.COV2.S vaccination and SARS-CoV-2 variants. Measured with immunoSEQ multiplex PCR; TCRdb has only the in-frame clones, and not every one. The sample carries over 400,000 clones, 92% recorded once. Sequenced material: peripheral blood, taken in a trial of Ad26.COV2.S vaccine versus placebo. Every receptor here comes from a person between 18 and 65 years old who received the Ad26.COV2.S COVID-19 vaccine or a placebo. The conserved cysteine and the conserved F or W are not part of the CDR3 here. The order of the fields is J gene, D gene, V gene, CDR3 protein. The D gene is left open where the match is weak.

>TRBJ1-1|NA|TRBV3-1/TRBV3-2
ASSRREDTEAF
>TRBJ1-6|NA|TRBV18
ASSPTEKSYNSPLH
>TRBJ1-4|NA|TRBV29-1
SVRLRAANEKLF
>TRBJ2-5|NA|TRBV14
ASSHGVSGTQY
>TRBJ2-2|NA|TRBV7-6
ASSTRITGELF
>TRBJ2-7|TRBD1|TRBV4-1
ASSRGQGGYEQY
>TRBJ1-4|NA|TRBV11-2
ASSWGGLEKLF
>TRBJ1-3|NA|TRBV4-1
ASSQDPLSGNTIY
>TRBJ2-7|NA|TRBV9
ASSVDGRSSYEQY
>TRBJ2-1|TRBD2|TRBV7-2
ASSETSGGLYNEQF
>TRBJ2-7|TRBD1|TRBV6-6
ASIKQGITYEQY
>TRBJ1-2|NA|TRBV2
ASSHPMVSNYGYT
>TRBJ2-1|TRBD2|TRBV28
ASAGGRNEQF
>TRBJ1-4|NA|TRBV7-6
ASSFTGATNEKLF
>TRBJ1-3|NA|TRBV6-5
ASSYYSSGTIY
>TRBJ2-2|NA|TRBV27
ASSLKGRRGITYMNTGELF
>TRBJ1-6|TRBD1|TRBV28
ASTRLDRGNSPLH
>TRBJ2-1|TRBD2|TRBV5-6
ASSRSPWAGGTYNEQF
>TRBJ2-7|NA|TRBV7-2
ASSISRDYEQY
>TRBJ1-1|NA|TRBV3-1/TRBV3-2
ASSQGGRAEAF
>TRBJ1-1|TRBD1|TRBV6-5
ANRRTGLNTEAF
>TRBJ1-1|NA|TRBV4-3
ASSQDRVMNTEAF
>TRBJ2-3|TRBD1|TRBV6-2/TRBV6-3
ASSPTGAAQYTQY
>TRBJ2-7|NA|TRBV2
ASRGPSSYEQY
>TRBJ2-2|NA|TRBV24-1
ATSSGNPGTGELF
>TRBJ1-3|NA|TRBV28
ASSSRWSGNTIY
>TRBJ2-7|TRBD1|TRBV28
ASSPRTGSSYEQY